This TCR beta chain was sequenced in a study of blood T cell repertoires in COVID-19. As for the study in general: Acute-phase and convalescent COVID-19 samples originated in the United States, Italy and Spain. T cells, B-cell-depleted T cells, or PBMCs provided the cDNA or gDNA that served as material.

The Seattle patients, enrolled during active infection, were followed longitudinally. Generated by immunoSEQ multiplex PCR, the TCRdb table keeps only in-frame clones and is missing some. The sample has some 140,000 clones, under 85% seen once. This TCR derives from a man aged 55-75 years with COVID-19, enrolled during active disease. The sequencing input was peripheral blood.

CDR3: CAWKFGQRLSGNTIYF. For the CDR3, the DNA is TGTGCCTGGAAATTCGGACAGAGACTCTCTGGAAACACCATATATTTT. The chain joins TRBV30 to TRBJ1-3, with D perhaps TRBD1 (6 bases). Trimming left V 4 bases short and J 0 bases short, with 16 bases between. Germline V gene lookup returns CDR1 GTSNPN and CDR2 SVGIG (reference sequence). The CDR3 covers 16 residues.